This TCR beta chain is drawn from a study of cytotoxic CD8 clonotypes in ibrutinib-treated CLL. Study overall: The group held approximately eleven relapsed/refractory and roughly 15 treatment-naive patients, with some 17 IGHV unmutated.

Study results and limitations: Pretreatment clonality was elevated relative to age-matched healthy donors and paralleled circulating CD8+ T-cell counts.

V shed 0 bases and J 6 bases; nucleotides not matched to a gene: 9. This CDR3 has 18 amino acids. Germline V lookup: CDR1 MNHNS, CDR2 SASEGT. A note on this clone: Its antigen is still unknown.

Deep sequencing aimed at 1 in 200,000 to 1 in 1 million T cells' resolution. Only in-frame clones appear in the TCRdb table, and some are missing; sequencing was by immunoSEQ multiplex PCR. Counted here are 52,000 or so clones, approximately 82% occurring once; the ten biggest clones make up 20%. This clonotype was obtained from a human donor with chronic lymphocytic leukemia. Sequencing was performed on PBMCs, taken after 24 months of ibrutinib treatment. The chain joins TRBV6-1 to TRBJ2-1; 12 bases are shared with TRBD2. Here the CDR3 DNA reads TGTGCCAGCAGTGAAGCGAGACTAGCGGGAGTTGATGGCAATGAGCAGTTCTTC. Protein product: CASSEARLAGVDGNEQFF.